Shown below are 11 T cell receptor beta chains from a single sample sequenced in a study of Ad26.COV2.S vaccination and SARS-CoV-2 variants. The data were produced by immunoSEQ multiplex PCR, yet TCRdb's version contains in-frame clones alone and is incomplete. The sample shows 200,000 to 250,000 clones, around 89% of them seen only once. As to treatment: 15 to 20 received Ad26.COV2.S at low or high dose, single or two shots; about 5 received placebo; per-sample allocation not given. Specimen acquisition occurred on day 63 following the initial vaccine or placebo injection. Here the sequenced sample was peripheral blood, taken in a trial of Ad26.COV2.S vaccine versus placebo. Receptor source: a person between 18 and 65 years old who received the Ad26.COV2.S COVID-19 vaccine or a placebo.

The chain joins TRBV7-3 to TRBJ2-3, with 9 bases that match TRBD1. This CDR3 has 14 residues. Trimming at V came to 2 bases and at J to 3 bases, leaving 0 bases not matched to a gene. Germline CDR1 and CDR2: SGHTA and FQGTGA. The CDR3 region is CASSLGTGTDTQYF. CDR3 DNA: TGTGCCAGCAGCTTAGGGACAGGGACAGATACGCAGTATTTT. Together with reference TRBV7-3 and TRBJ2-3, the CDR3 gives the full variable domain: GAGVSQTPSNKVTEKGKYVELRCDPISGHTALYWYRQSLGQGPEFLIYFQGTGAADDSGLPNDRFFAVRPEGSVSTLKIQRTERGDSAVYLCASSLGTGTDTQYFGPGTRLTVL.

The V call is TRBV11-2, the J call TRBJ2-7; 12 bases are a match to TRBD1. The length of the CDR3 is 14 residues. CDR1 is SGHAT, CDR2 FQNNGV, per germline. V lost 1 base and J lost 5; bases outside the gene matches: 0. Here the CDR3 DNA reads TGTGCCAGCAGCTTAGGGGACAGGGGGCACGAGCAGTACTTC. Translating it yields CASSLGDRGHEQYF.

This sequence joins TRBV5-1 and TRBJ1-2; 7 nucleotides align to TRBD1. The V segment lost 1 base and the J segment 6 bases; nucleotides outside the gene matches: 3. This CDR3 is built from 13 residues. From germline, CDR1 is SGHRS and CDR2 YFSETQ. This CDR3 reads CASSLNRGNGYTF. Here the CDR3 DNA reads TGCGCCAGCAGCTTGAACAGGGGAAATGGCTACACCTTC.

The rearrangement links TRBV4-3 to TRBJ1-2, with 9 bases that match TRBD1. Germline V gene lookup returns CDR1 LGHNA and CDR2 YSLEER. The V and J ends lost 2 bases and 1 base, in that order; junction bases with no gene match: 5. This CDR3 spans 16 amino acids. The CDR3 DNA follows: TGCGCCAGCAGCCAATACCCGGGACAGGGTAACTATGGCTACACCTTC. Its translation is CASSQYPGQGNYGYTF.

This rearrangement joins TRBV27 to TRBJ2-7; D not certain. Germline-derived CDR1 and CDR2 are MNHEY and SMNVEV (reference sequence). This CDR3 has 14 amino acids. The ends were cut back, 6 bases at V and 3 bases at J, with 15 bases in the middle. The CDR3 sequence: CASSPSGSLYEQYF. CDR3 sequence (DNA): TGTGCCAGCAGCCCCTCCGGCAGTCTCTACGAGCAGTACTTC.

This chain links TRBV24-1 with TRBJ1-2, with D perhaps TRBD1 (5 bases). The germline V gene has CDR1 KGHDR and CDR2 SFDVKD. CDR3 size: 15 residues. V gave up 4 bases and J gave up 5 bases, with 16 bases separating them. The CDR3 spells CATSEGQGERYGYTF. For the CDR3, the DNA is TGTGCCACCAGTGAAGGGCAGGGTGAAAGGTATGGCTACACCTTC.

The table lists this clone with a count of one. The V and J genes are TRBV5-1 and TRBJ2-7; the D gene is possibly TRBD1 (5 bases). CDR1 is SGHRS, CDR2 YFSETQ, per germline. The V end was cut by 4 bases, the J end by 5 bases, with 13 bases between. The CDR3 loop spans 13 amino acids. CDR3 residues: CASSRSIGDEQYF. Written as DNA, the CDR3 is TGCGCCAGCAGCCGAAGTATAGGGGACGAGCAGTACTTC.

The rearrangement uses TRBV2 and TRBJ2-7; 10 bases are a match to TRBD2. The V gene end was trimmed by 4 bases and the J gene end by 4 bases; junction bases not matched to a gene: 1. CDR1 SNHLY and CDR2 FYNNEI come from the germline V gene. The CDR3 length is 13 residues. CDR3 in DNA: TGTGCCAGCAGTGGTAGCGGGGGGTACGAGCAGTACTTC. Translated: CASSGSGGYEQYF. Supplemented by reference TRBV2 and TRBJ2-7, the full variable domain reads EPEVTQTPSHQVTQMGQEVILRCVPISNHLYFYWYRQILGQKVEFLVSFYNNEISEKSEIFDDQFSVERPDGSNFTLKIRSTKLEDSAMYFCASSGSGGYEQYFGPGTRLTVT.

This chain joins TRBV28 and TRBJ2-5; D unclear. V gave up 9 bases and J gave up 4 bases, with 15 bases separating them. The CDR3 totals 13 residues. Germline-derived CDR1 and CDR2 are MDHEN and SYDVKM. The CDR3 sequence is CASRAGARETQYF. In DNA form, the CDR3 reads TGTGCCAGTAGGGCTGGAGCGCGAGAGACCCAGTACTTC.

The chain joins TRBV6-5 to TRBJ2-1; 9 bases match TRBD1. Germline V gene data show CDR1 as MNHEY and CDR2 as SVGAGI. V lost 6 bases, J lost 4 bases, and 7 bases stayed unmatched. The CDR3 has 15 amino acids. CDR3 nucleotides: TGTGCCAGCAGCCCAACAGGGGGCGCTTACAATGAGCAGTTCTTC. It yields the protein CASSPTGGAYNEQFF.

This chain joins TRBV30 and TRBJ1-4; possible D gene TRBD1, 5 bases. The CDR3 extends over 14 amino acids. CDR1 and CDR2 (germline): GTSNPN, SVGIG (reference sequence). Trimming stripped 2 bases from V and 0 bases from J, with 7 bases between. CDR3 nucleotide sequence: TGTGCCTGGAGTAGGGGTGCAACTAATGAAAAACTGTTTTTT. This sequence encodes CAWSRGATNEKLFF.